This TCR beta chain was profiled in a study of T cells in Graves' hyperthyroidism and ophthalmopathy. Study as a whole: Any treatment followed the collection of peripheral blood at initial diagnosis. The study's findings and limits: Stable hyperthyroidism was separated from ophthalmopathy by a model based on 13 V-J features. In validation, the model predicted ophthalmopathy. These predictions came a median roughly 6.5 months before onset.

The CDR3 consists of 14 residues. Trimming removed 5 bases from V and 1 base from J, with 11 bases in between. What was amplified from RNA transcripts were TCR beta CDR3 regions. An initial round of RT-PCR targeting the TCR CDR3 relied on the HTBI primer set. TCRdb re-derived calls from the multiplex PCR reads in MiXCR, one entry per CDR3 protein. The repertoire holds around 720,000 distinct CDR3 sequences, with 30% to 40% as singletons. Notes on this clonotype: Antigen: not known.

The sample taken for sequencing was blood. This chain uses TRBV12-3 or TRBV12-4 with TRBJ1-1; D gene unclear. The TCR originated in a woman in her forties with Graves' hyperthyroidism. The CDR3 loop reads CASSPPEGNTEAFF. The CDR3 nucleotides are TGTGCCAGCAGTCCCCCCGAGGGGAACACTGAAGCTTTCTTT.